This T cell receptor (beta chain) was obtained from a study of blood T cells in healthy people across ages. Whole-study context: Template switching captured about one barcoded beta molecule per two T cells. Study-level points and caveats: From one million sequenced T cells, diversity estimates were lower bounds. Observed TCR beta diversity per million T cells went down as age went up. This fall followed a roughly linear course with age.

CDR1 is ENHRY and CDR2 is SYGVKD in the germline V gene. The CDR3 covers 14 residues. V was clipped by 8 bases and J by 10 bases; unmatched bases: 9. The sample providers were healthy Caucasian people from Russia, aged about 6 to 95. PCR was performed a second time for about 7 to 12 cycles using a sample-barcoded 5' primer and a J-beta primer mix. TCRdb fed the 5' RACE reads into MiXCR, producing one record per CDR3 protein. Of about 680,000 distinct CDR3 sequences listed, approximately 49% are singletons. As to this clonotype: Its antigen remains unidentified.

The sample was blood. This chain uses TRBV10-3 with TRBJ2-1; 12 nucleotides line up with TRBD2. The origin of this receptor is an older woman in good health. The DNA of the CDR3 is TGTGCCATCGGACTAGCGGGAAGGAATGGAGAGCAGTTCTTC. It is translated as CAIGLAGRNGEQFF.